This T cell receptor beta chain was recovered during a study (TCRdb year 2016). Looking at the study overall: The research examined where HIV persistence comes from in people whose immune systems controlled HIV infection without treatment.

By share, this clonotype ranks as hyperexpanded (1% or more). The target of this receptor is not known. Per-base quality was not reported, and no clone a single base away is much larger than it. Per the germline V gene, SGHTA is the CDR1 and FQGTGA is the CDR2. The V and J ends are trimmed by 3 bases and 0 bases, leaving 12 bases between them. There are 16 amino acids in the CDR3, from cysteine to phenylalanine inclusive. Only CDR3 DNA remains: 48 bases, in frame from the first base. Library preparation employed 5' RACE. Instrument on record: Illumina HiSeq 2000. TCRdb applied fastp at Q25 and MiXCR to the public reads, then kept only in-frame beta chains. Each record represents a unique CDR3 protein, reported with the most common genes and DNA among its rows. The table for this sample lists around 290 distinct CDR3 sequences; 4.5% to 6% of them were counted only once. Around 64% of the sample comes from the top ten.

The sequence was obtained from a male donor with HIV. Sequencing used effector memory T cells from blood PBMCs. The cell subset or site label, read with the paper, signifies: effector memory CD4+ T cells. This chain is built from TRBV7-3 and TRBJ1-3; D gene: possibly TRBD1, on 6 matching bases. The CDR3 region: CASSLTGGNSGNTIYF. The sequenced DNA: TGTGCCAGCAGCTTGACAGGCGGCAACTCTGGAAACACCATATATTTT.